These T cell receptor beta chains were read from a single sample in a study of blood T cell repertoires in COVID-19. Profiling relied on immunoSEQ multiplex PCR, and the TCRdb table lists in-frame clones only, not all of them. Among about 130,000 clones listed, around 86% were seen once. The sample comprised peripheral blood. The source of these receptors is a human donor in a cohort sampled during active COVID-19. Each CDR3 is given with its conserved first and last residue. D genes are given only for firm matches. Size tells how often a clone was seen (once, few, many) or the class of an expanded clone, and some rows leave it out.

>TRBJ1-1|-|-|TRBV30
TGTGCCTGGATCCTAGGAAGGAACACTGAAGCTTTCTTT
CAWILGRNTEAFF
>TRBJ2-6|-|-|TRBV27
TGTGCCAGCAGTTTAACGGGTGGGGCCAACGTCCTGACTTTC
CASSLTGGANVLTF
>TRBJ1-5|TRBD1|-|TRBV24-1
TGTGCCACCAGTGAGGGACAGTATAGCAATCAGCCCCAGCATTTT
CATSEGQYSNQPQHF
>TRBJ1-1|TRBD1|-|TRBV9
TGTGCCAGCAGCCGACAGGGGTCTTTGAACACTGAAGCTTTCTTT
CASSRQGSLNTEAFF
>TRBJ1-1|-|once|TRBV30
TGTGCCCACGGAGTGAACACTGAAGCTTTCTTT
CAHGVNTEAFF
>TRBJ1-2|TRBD1|few|TRBV28
TGTGCCAGCAGGACAGGGATCAACTATGGCTACACCTTC
CASRTGINYGYTF
>TRBJ2-7|-|-|TRBV14
TGTGCCAGCAGCCATGACAGGCACGAGCAGTACTTC
CASSHDRHEQYF
>TRBJ2-7|TRBD2|once|TRBV5-1
TGCGCCAGCAGCCTCGGACTAGCGGGAGGTTCAGACACCTACGAGCAGTACTTC
CASSLGLAGGSDTYEQYF
>TRBJ1-5|-|-|TRBV28
TGTGCCACCAAGGCGGGGTCAAATAGCAATCAGCCCCAGCATTTT
CATKAGSNSNQPQHF
>TRBJ2-1|TRBD2|few|TRBV7-2
TGTGCCAGCAGCTCGACTAGCGCCTACTACAATGAGCAGTTCTTC
CASSSTSAYYNEQFF
>TRBJ2-2|TRBD2|-|TRBV9
TGTGCCAGCAGCGCAGAAGGTGAGCTAGCGGGGAAGAACACCGGGGAGCTGTTTTTT
CASSAEGELAGKNTGELFF
>TRBJ2-7|-|-|TRBV7-2
TGTGCCAGCAGCTTAGTAACCAGGGGGGCATCCTACGAGCAGTACTTC
CASSLVTRGASYEQYF
>TRBJ1-1|-|-|TRBV15
TGTGCCACCAGAAACCAGGGGAACACTGAAGCTTTCTTT
CATRNQGNTEAFF
>TRBJ1-6|TRBD1|once|TRBV28
TGTGCCAGCAGTTTGGGGACAGGGGGCTCTAATTCACCCCTCCACTTT
CASSLGTGGSNSPLHF
>TRBJ2-1|TRBD2|-|TRBV19
TGTGCCAGTAGCACCTTGGGACTAGATAATGAGCAGTTCTTC
CASSTLGLDNEQFF
>TRBJ1-6|TRBD1|-|TRBV5-1
TGCGCCAGCAGCCCGGGACAGGGTCTGAAGTCACCCCTCCACTTT
CASSPGQGLKSPLHF
>TRBJ2-7|-|-|TRBV6-5
TGTGCCAGCAGTTACTCCCCGGGGTCCTACGAGCAGTACTTC
CASSYSPGSYEQYF
>TRBJ2-7|TRBD1|-|TRBV4-1
TGCGCCAGCAGCCAATGGACAGGGAACAACGAGCAGTACTTC
CASSQWTGNNEQYF
>TRBJ1-1|-|-|TRBV5-6
TGTGCCAGCAGCCGCGGTCTTCTGGCTTTCTTT
CASSRGLLAFF
>TRBJ1-2|-|-|TRBV19
TGTGCCACCTACCTCTATGGCTACACCTTC
CATYLYGYTF
>TRBJ1-6|-|-|TRBV6-5
TGTGCCGCCCAGAACGGGGGGTATAATTCACCCCTCCACTTT
CAAQNGGYNSPLHF
>TRBJ2-6|-|-|TRBV5-6
TGTGCCAGCAGCTTGGGCGTTTCTGGGGCCAACGTCCTGACTTTC
CASSLGVSGANVLTF
>TRBJ1-3|-|-|TRBV19
TGTGCCAGTAGTCCAGGATTTGGAAACACCATATATTTT
CASSPGFGNTIYF
>TRBJ2-7|TRBD1|few|TRBV6-5
TGTGCCAGCGGGGGACAGATCTACGAGCAGTACTTC
CASGGQIYEQYF
>TRBJ2-1|TRBD1|-|TRBV9
TGTGCCAGCAGCGTTACAGGGGTCCCGGGCAATGAGCAGTTCTTC
CASSVTGVPGNEQFF